Listed here are 32 T cell receptor beta chains from one sample, sequenced in a study of shared T cell receptors in the human thymus. The assay was immunoSEQ multiplex PCR, and TCRdb's table has in-frame clones only and misses some. Of hundreds of thousands of clones listed, about 87% were seen once; the top ten hold roughly 0.0087%. These data were also filed under a second study, of human thymus T cells.

The specimen was thymocytes. These receptors came from a boy in the first two years of life with a congenital heart defect.

This chain uses TRBV10-1 with TRBJ1-6; 7 bases line up with TRBD1. The CDR3 sequence is 19 residues long. The junction had 14 bases not matched to a gene; V was cut back by 6 bases and J by 0 bases. The germline V gene has CDR1 WNHNN and CDR2 SYGVQD (reference sequence). As DNA, the CDR3 is TGCGCCAGCAGCTACCCCAGGAGACAGGGAAACTCCTATAATTCACCCCTCCACTTT. It is translated as CASSYPRRQGNSYNSPLHF.

The rearrangement uses TRBV4-3 and TRBJ1-2, with TRBD1 matching over 7 bases. The V and J ends lost 0 bases and 6 bases, in that order; junction bases with no gene match: 10. Germline CDR1 is LGHNA and CDR2 is YSLEER. There are 16 residues in the CDR3. The CDR3 nucleotides read TGCGCCAGCAGCCAAGATCTCCGGGACAGAGTCGATGGCTACACCTTC. Residues: CASSQDLRDRVDGYTF.

The chain links TRBV5-1 to TRBJ1-2, with 11 positions matching TRBD1. Germline V gene lookup returns CDR1 SGHRS and CDR2 YFSETQ. This CDR3 is built from 14 residues. The V gene end was trimmed by 4 bases and the J gene end by 3 bases; junction bases not matched to a gene: 2. CDR3 nucleotides: TGCGCCAGCAGCCCGGGACAGGGGGACTATGGCTACACCTTC. Translated, it gives CASSPGQGDYGYTF.

This clone occurred once. The chain has TRBV10-1 and TRBJ1-1; TRBD1 aligns across 7 bases. This CDR3 has 13 amino acids. Germline V CDR1 and CDR2: WNHNN, SYGVQD (reference sequence). V dropped 6 bases and J dropped 5; count of bases not matched to a gene: 6. In nucleotides, the CDR3 is TGCGCCAGCAGAAATCAGGGGGATACTGAAGCTTTCTTT. Protein sequence: CASRNQGDTEAFF.

The chain links TRBV5-1 to TRBJ1-1, with unresolved D. Per germline, CDR1 SGHRS and CDR2 YFSETQ. The CDR3 has 12 residues. V was pared by 8 bases and J by 3 bases, with 11 bases between. The CDR3 DNA sequence: TGCGCCAGTAGGGAAGCGGACACTGAAGCTTTCTTT. Protein product: CASREADTEAFF.

CDR3 loop: CASSLQGRTSSGELFF. The DNA of the CDR3 is TGCGCCAGCAGCTTGCAGGGCAGGACAAGTTCCGGGGAGCTGTTTTTT. The chain couples TRBV5-1 to TRBJ2-2, with D possibly being TRBD1 (5 bases). Germline assignment: CDR1 SGHRS and CDR2 YFSETQ. Trimming pared 1 base from V and 6 bases from J, leaving 16 bases between. The CDR3 totals 16 residues.

This chain connects TRBV5-4 to TRBJ2-3, with 11 nucleotides matching TRBD2. Trimming at V came to 1 base and at J to 10 bases, leaving 20 bases not matched to a gene. Germline V gene lookup returns CDR1 SGHNT and CDR2 YYREEE (reference sequence). The CDR3 is 19 residues long. CDR3 region: CASSLWNPDLAGGLGAQYF. The CDR3 coding sequence is TGTGCCAGCAGCTTGTGGAACCCGGATTTAGCGGGGGGGCTGGGGGCGCAGTATTTT.

The genes are TRBV29-1 and TRBJ2-1; 8 bases match TRBD2. V trimming: 7 bases; J trimming: 8 bases; junction bases outside the gene matches: 28. Germline assignment: CDR1 SQVTM and CDR2 ANQGSEA. The CDR3 runs to 19 residues. This CDR3 reads CSASLWAGPEEAGVHEQFF. In DNA form, the CDR3 reads TGCAGCGCCAGCCTCTGGGCAGGCCCCGAGGAAGCGGGAGTCCATGAGCAGTTCTTC.

The chain uses TRBV29-1 and TRBJ1-1, with 7 bases matching TRBD1. J gave up 0 bases and V 6 bases, and 1 base lay outside the gene matches. This CDR3 spans 12 amino acids. Germline V gene sequence: CDR1 SQVTM, CDR2 ANQGSEA. The CDR3 sequence is CSVRGLNTEAFF. The CDR3 bases are TGCAGCGTCAGGGGGTTGAACACTGAAGCTTTCTTT.

The V and J genes are TRBV4-3 and TRBJ2-5; 10 bases map to TRBD2. The length of the CDR3 is 19 residues. Looked up from germline, CDR1 is LGHNA and CDR2 is YSLEER. Unmatched junction bases numbered 15, after V lost 0 bases and J lost 5 bases. CDR3 coding DNA: TGCGCCAGCAGCCAAGACCTAGCGGGGGTAGAGTATCGGGGGGAGACCCAGTACTTC. It specifies CASSQDLAGVEYRGETQYF.

The CDR3 region is CASRKRLGYGTRTDTQYF. In DNA, the CDR3 is TGTGCCAGCAGGAAACGACTTGGCTACGGAACTCGCACAGATACGCAGTATTTT. This rearrangement joins TRBV7-9 to TRBJ2-3; D is ambiguous. Per the germline V gene, CDR1 is SEHNR and CDR2 is FQNEAQ (reference sequence). Trimming stripped 6 bases from V and 1 base from J, with 23 bases between. The CDR3 is 18 residues long.

This clone was counted between two and nine times. This chain connects TRBV29-1 to TRBJ2-7; 8 positions agree with TRBD1. The CDR3 totals 14 residues. The germline CDR1 and CDR2 sequences are SQVTM and ANQGSEA. J was trimmed by 2 bases and V by 4 bases; bases with no gene match: 7. CDR3 nucleotide sequence: TGCAGCGTTGGATCGGACAGGGATCCCTACGAGCAGTACTTC. It yields the protein CSVGSDRDPYEQYF.

The J gene is TRBJ2-1, the V gene TRBV11-2; 8 bases align to TRBD2. The germline CDR1 and CDR2 sequences are SGHAT and FQNNGV. The CDR3 length is 16 residues. V shed 1 base, J shed 4 bases, and the junction held 6 bases outside the gene matches. The CDR3 protein is CASSLGRGRTYNEQFF. The DNA for the CDR3 is TGTGCCAGCAGCTTAGGGCGCGGGAGGACGTACAATGAGCAGTTCTTC.

This clone occurred once. The chain is built from TRBV6-5 and TRBJ2-3, with TRBD1 matching over 8 bases. V dropped 3 bases and J dropped 3; count of bases not matched to a gene: 8. The CDR3 consists of 16 residues. Germline-derived CDR1 and CDR2 are MNHEY and SVGAGI. CDR3 residues: CASSYRAGGLTDTQYF. In DNA form, the CDR3 reads TGTGCCAGCAGTTATCGGGCAGGGGGCTTAACAGATACGCAGTATTTT.

The chain couples TRBV27 to TRBJ1-6, with 8 bases lining up with TRBD1. CDR3 length: 16 residues. Trimming removed 4 bases from V and 13 bases from J; junction bases left unmatched: 15. Germline V lookup: CDR1 MNHEY, CDR2 SMNVEV (reference sequence). CDR3 sequence: CASSSRDRKGPLPLHF. In DNA form, the CDR3 reads TGTGCCAGCAGTTCCAGGGACAGGAAGGGACCTCTTCCCCTCCACTTT.

J is TRBJ2-7 and V is TRBV27; 12 nucleotides agree with TRBD2. The CDR3 totals 16 residues. Per germline, CDR1 MNHEY and CDR2 SMNVEV (reference sequence). V lost 4 bases, J lost 3 bases, and 7 bases stayed unmatched. The CDR3 DNA is TGTGCCAGCAGTTGGTCTAGCGGGAGGGTCCTCTACGAGCAGTACTTC. This encodes CASSWSSGRVLYEQYF.

The chain links TRBV25-1 to TRBJ2-4, with 7 bases matching TRBD1. V dropped 8 bases and J dropped 0; count of bases not matched to a gene: 4. Germline CDR1 and CDR2: MGHDK and SYGVNS. This CDR3 spans 14 amino acids. CDR3 residues: CASRDRLAKNIQYF. CDR3 sequence (DNA): TGTGCCAGCCGGGACAGATTAGCCAAAAACATTCAGTACTTC.

J is TRBJ1-5 and V is TRBV18; 10 bases fit TRBD1. The CDR3 runs to 15 residues. Germline-derived CDR1 and CDR2 are KGHSH and LQKENI. The ends lost 2 bases at V and 5 bases at J; junction bases unmatched: 3. DNA of the CDR3: TGTGCCAGCTCACCAGGCGGGACAGGGGATCAGCCCCAGCATTTT. Amino acids: CASSPGGTGDQPQHF.

The V and J genes are TRBV4-2 and TRBJ2-2; tentative D call: TRBD1 (6 bases). The germline gives CDR1 LGHNA, CDR2 YNFKEQ. The germline V and J ends were trimmed by 3 bases and 3 bases, with 8 bases remaining between them. The CDR3 length is 14 residues. CDR3 sequence reads: CASSQGHDTGELFF. Here the CDR3 DNA reads TGTGCCAGCAGCCAGGGACACGACACCGGGGAGCTGTTTTTT.

The chain links TRBV5-5 to TRBJ1-6; TRBD1 matches at 7 bases. CDR1 is SGHKS, CDR2 YYEKEE, per germline (reference sequence). The CDR3 extends over 16 amino acids. Trimming at V came to 1 base and at J to 0 bases, leaving 1 base not matched to a gene. The CDR3 DNA sequence: TGTGCCAGCAGCTTGCGGGACAGCTCCTATAATTCACCCCTCCACTTT. This gives the protein CASSLRDSSYNSPLHF.

This chain links TRBV5-1 with TRBJ1-1, with D possibly TRBD1 on 6 matching bases. The CDR3 length is 16 residues. CDR1 and CDR2 from the germline V gene are SGHRS and YFSETQ. V was trimmed by 1 base and J by 11 bases, leaving 24 bases between them. Here the CDR3 reads CASSLFGTFLPEVAFF. The CDR3 bases are TGCGCCAGCAGCTTGTTCGGGACATTCCTCCCTGAGGTCGCTTTCTTT.

This chain uses TRBV19 with TRBJ2-1, with 12 bases that match TRBD2. V lost 1 base and J lost 9; bases outside the gene matches: 16. Germline CDR1 LNHDA, CDR2 SQIVND (reference sequence). The CDR3 sequence is 19 residues long. The CDR3 protein is CASSIGPEGASGRAIEQFF. The DNA for the CDR3 is TGTGCCAGTAGTATAGGGCCCGAAGGGGCTAGCGGGAGGGCCATTGAGCAGTTCTTC.

The V gene is TRBV7-9, the J gene TRBJ2-7; possibly TRBD1 for D (8 bases). The CDR3 has 16 residues. Germline loops: CDR1 SEHNR, CDR2 FQNEAQ (reference sequence). Trimming stripped 5 bases from V and 4 bases from J, with 21 bases between. The CDR3 spells CASSVTLGQGGYEQYF. The DNA of the CDR3 is TGTGCCAGCAGCGTCACGTTAGGACAGGGAGGGTACGAGCAGTACTTC. Combining the CDR3 with reference TRBV7-9 and TRBJ2-7 gives the whole variable domain DTGVSQNPRHKITKRGQNVTFRCDPISEHNRLYWYRQTLGQGPEFLTYFQNEAQLEKSRLLSDRFSAERPKGSFSTLEIQRTEQGDSAMYLCASSVTLGQGGYEQYFGPGTRLTVT.

The V call is TRBV2, the J call TRBJ2-7; 10 positions agree with TRBD2. CDR3 length: 13 residues. Germline values: CDR1 SNHLY, CDR2 FYNNEI. Trimming cost V 7 bases and J 3 bases; bases outside gene matches: 3. The CDR3 bases are TGTGCCAGCAAAGGGACTAGCGACTACGAGCAGTACTTC. The encoded protein is CASKGTSDYEQYF.

CDR3 in amino acids: CASSQDQGSLQETQYF. The CDR3 nucleotides are TGCGCCAGCAGCCAAGATCAGGGGAGTCTCCAAGAGACCCAGTACTTC. The V call is TRBV4-3, the J call TRBJ2-5; tentative D call: TRBD1 (6 bases). This CDR3 is 16 amino acids long. V gave up 0 bases and J gave up 1 base, with 12 bases separating them. Germline CDR1 and CDR2: LGHNA and YSLEER.

The chain is built from TRBV5-8 and TRBJ2-2, with 9 positions matching TRBD2. The V gene end was trimmed by 2 bases and the J gene end by 4 bases; junction bases not matched to a gene: 6. CDR3 length equals 16 residues. Germline V gene sequence: CDR1 SGHTS, CDR2 YDEGEE. Here the CDR3 DNA reads TGTGCCAGCAGCTTTAGTCGGCGGGAGGGCACCGGGGAGCTGTTTTTT. Its translation is CASSFSRREGTGELFF.

The chain combines TRBV6-6 with TRBJ2-5, with D maybe TRBD1 (5 bases). The germline CDR1 and CDR2 sequences are MNHNY and SVGAGI (reference sequence). Trimming took off 6 bases at V and 4 bases at J, with 12 bases between the two ends. CDR3 length: 13 residues. CDR3 sequence (DNA): TGTGCCAGCAGGAATCCAAGGGGAGAGACCCAGTACTTC. It specifies CASRNPRGETQYF.

This sequence joins TRBV5-6 and TRBJ1-3, with D possibly being TRBD1 (5 bases). Germline V gene lookup returns CDR1 SGHDT and CDR2 YYEEEE. The V and J ends lost 5 bases and 0 bases respectively, with 21 bases between them. CDR3 length: 18 residues. The CDR3: CASSLSTHRLGSGNTIYF. CDR3 coding DNA: TGTGCCAGCAGTCTTTCAACGCACAGGCTCGGCTCTGGAAACACCATATATTTT.

Written as DNA, the CDR3 is TGTGCCAGCAGCCAAGTCCGGGACACTACTAATGAAAAACTGTTTTTT. This gives the protein CASSQVRDTTNEKLFF. The chain carries TRBV4-2 and TRBJ1-4, with TRBD1 as a possible D gene (6 bases). Between the trimmed V and J ends, which lost 1 base and 2 bases, there was a span of 11 bases. Germline lookup yields CDR1 LGHNA and CDR2 YNFKEQ. The CDR3 extends over 16 amino acids.

The V call is TRBV5-6, the J call TRBJ2-1, with 7 bases fitting TRBD1. J was trimmed by 3 bases and V by 0 bases; bases with no gene match: 6. The CDR3 length is 16 residues. Germline values: CDR1 SGHDT, CDR2 YYEEEE. CDR3 residues: CASSLVRAGGYNEQFF. As DNA, the CDR3 is TGTGCCAGCAGCTTGGTTAGGGCAGGGGGCTACAATGAGCAGTTCTTC.

The chain couples TRBV14 to TRBJ2-7; 7 bases agree with TRBD2. Germline values: CDR1 SGHDN, CDR2 FVKESK. The CDR3 consists of 14 residues. V trimming: 3 bases; J trimming: 1 base; junction bases outside the gene matches: 3. CDR3: CASSHPGGSYEQYF. The CDR3 bases are TGTGCCAGCAGCCATCCGGGGGGTTCCTACGAGCAGTACTTC. Drawing the rest from reference TRBV14 and TRBJ2-7, the complete variable domain is EAGVTQFPSHSVIEKGQTVTLRCDPISGHDNLYWYRRVMGKEIKFLLHFVKESKQDESGMPNNRFLAERTGGTYSTLKVQPAELEDSGVYFCASSHPGGSYEQYFGPGTRLTVT.

The chain is built from TRBV15 and TRBJ2-7; TRBD1 is a possible D gene (6 bases). Trimming pared 3 bases from V and 2 bases from J, leaving 8 bases between. This CDR3 has 13 amino acids. Germline-derived CDR1 and CDR2 are LNHNV and YYDKDF (reference sequence). CDR3 in DNA: TGTGCCACCAGCAGCAGGGGCCCCTACGAGCAGTACTTC. It encodes CATSSRGPYEQYF.